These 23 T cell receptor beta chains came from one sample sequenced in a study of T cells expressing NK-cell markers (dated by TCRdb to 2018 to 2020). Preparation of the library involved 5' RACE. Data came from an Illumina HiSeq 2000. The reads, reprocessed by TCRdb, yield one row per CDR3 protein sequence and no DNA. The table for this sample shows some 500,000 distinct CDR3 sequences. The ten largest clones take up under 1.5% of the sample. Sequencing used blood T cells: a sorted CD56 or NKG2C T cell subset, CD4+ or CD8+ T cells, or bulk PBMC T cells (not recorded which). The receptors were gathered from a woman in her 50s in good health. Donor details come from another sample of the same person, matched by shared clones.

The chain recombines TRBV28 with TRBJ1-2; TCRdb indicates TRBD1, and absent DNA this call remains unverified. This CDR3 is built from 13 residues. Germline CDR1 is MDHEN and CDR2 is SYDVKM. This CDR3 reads CAFSQGWGYGYTF.

This CDR3 is CASSLAGIATNEKLFF. The genes are TRBV11-2 and TRBJ1-4. This CDR3 is built from 16 residues. Germline CDR1 SGHAT, CDR2 FQNNGV.

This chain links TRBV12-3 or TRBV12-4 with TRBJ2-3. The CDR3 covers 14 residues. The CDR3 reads CASSSPIVTDTQYF.

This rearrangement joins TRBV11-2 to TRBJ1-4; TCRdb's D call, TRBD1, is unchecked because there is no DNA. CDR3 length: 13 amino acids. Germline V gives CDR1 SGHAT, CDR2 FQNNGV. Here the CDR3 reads CASGPGQHEKLFF.

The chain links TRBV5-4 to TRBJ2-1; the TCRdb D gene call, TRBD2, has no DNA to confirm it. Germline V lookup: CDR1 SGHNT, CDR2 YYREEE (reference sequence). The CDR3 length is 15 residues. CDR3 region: CASSRLAVRYNEQFF. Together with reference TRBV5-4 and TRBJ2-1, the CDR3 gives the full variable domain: ETGVTQSPTHLIKTRGQQVTLRCSSQSGHNTVSWYQQALGQGPQFIFQYYREEENGRGNFPPRFSGLQFPNYSSELNVNALELDDSALYLCASSRLAVRYNEQFFGPGTRLTVL.

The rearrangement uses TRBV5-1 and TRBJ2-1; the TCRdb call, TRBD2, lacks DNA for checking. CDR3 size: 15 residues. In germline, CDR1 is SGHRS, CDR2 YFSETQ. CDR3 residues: CASSLEVAYNNEQFF. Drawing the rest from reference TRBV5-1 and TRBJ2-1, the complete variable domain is KAGVTQTPRYLIKTRGQQVTLSCSPISGHRSVSWYQQTPGQGLQFLFEYFSETQRNKGNFPGRFSGRQFSNSRSEMNVSTLELGDSALYLCASSLEVAYNNEQFFGPGTRLTVL.

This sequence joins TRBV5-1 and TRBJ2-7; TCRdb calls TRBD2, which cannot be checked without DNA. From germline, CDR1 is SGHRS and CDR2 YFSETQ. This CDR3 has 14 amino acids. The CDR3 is CASSLAGGVYEQYF.

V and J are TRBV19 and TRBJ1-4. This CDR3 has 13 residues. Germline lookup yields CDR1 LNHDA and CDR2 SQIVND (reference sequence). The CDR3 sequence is CASSGESGGKLFF.

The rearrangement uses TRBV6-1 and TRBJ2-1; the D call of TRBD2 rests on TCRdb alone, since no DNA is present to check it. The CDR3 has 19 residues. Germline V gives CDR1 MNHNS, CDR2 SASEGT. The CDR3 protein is CASISPSGRAGKSYNEQFF.

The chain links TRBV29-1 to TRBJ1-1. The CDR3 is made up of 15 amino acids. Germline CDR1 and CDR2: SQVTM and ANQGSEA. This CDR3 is CSVDRLAGLNTEAFF.

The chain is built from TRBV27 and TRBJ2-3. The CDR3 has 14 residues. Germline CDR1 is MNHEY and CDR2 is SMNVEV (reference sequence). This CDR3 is CASSLDISTDTQYF.

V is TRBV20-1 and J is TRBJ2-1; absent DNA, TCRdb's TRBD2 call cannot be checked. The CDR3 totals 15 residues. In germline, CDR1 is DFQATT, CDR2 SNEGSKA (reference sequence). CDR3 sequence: CSARGTGLGELGQFF.

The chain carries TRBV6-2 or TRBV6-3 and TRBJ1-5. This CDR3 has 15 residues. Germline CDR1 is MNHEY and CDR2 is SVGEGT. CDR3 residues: CASRELGRALQPQHF.

The CDR3 spells CASSLDSWAGGKDEKLFF. The chain is built from TRBV12-3 or TRBV12-4 and TRBJ1-4. CDR3 length: 18 residues.

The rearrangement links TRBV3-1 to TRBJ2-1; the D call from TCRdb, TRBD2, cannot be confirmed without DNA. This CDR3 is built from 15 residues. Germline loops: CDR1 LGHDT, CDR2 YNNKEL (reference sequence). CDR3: CASSPRAGGRYEQFF.

CDR3 sequence reads: CASSVGPGARTDTQYF. The gene calls are TRBV9 and TRBJ2-3; TCRdb names TRBD1, which stays unverified in the absence of DNA. Per germline, CDR1 SGDLS and CDR2 YYNGEE. The CDR3 has 16 amino acids.

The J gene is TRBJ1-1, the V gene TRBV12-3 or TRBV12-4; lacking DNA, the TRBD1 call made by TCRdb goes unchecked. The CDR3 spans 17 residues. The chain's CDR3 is CASSLSPRSVRDTEAFF.

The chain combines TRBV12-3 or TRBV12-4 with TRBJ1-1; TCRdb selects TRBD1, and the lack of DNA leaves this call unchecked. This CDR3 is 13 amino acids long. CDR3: CASSFWGDPEAFF.

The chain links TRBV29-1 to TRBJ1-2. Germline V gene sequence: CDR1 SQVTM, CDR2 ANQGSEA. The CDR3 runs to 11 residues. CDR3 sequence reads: CSVVSRSGYTF.

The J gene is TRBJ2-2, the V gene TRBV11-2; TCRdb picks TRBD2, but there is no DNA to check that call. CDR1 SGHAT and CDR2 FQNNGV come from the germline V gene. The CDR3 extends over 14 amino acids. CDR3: CASSSLAGFGELFF.

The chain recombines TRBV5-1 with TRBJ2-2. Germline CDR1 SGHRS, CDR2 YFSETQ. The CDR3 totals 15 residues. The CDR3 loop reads CASSPGDSNTGELFF. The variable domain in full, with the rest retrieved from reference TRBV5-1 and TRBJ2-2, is KAGVTQTPRYLIKTRGQQVTLSCSPISGHRSVSWYQQTPGQGLQFLFEYFSETQRNKGNFPGRFSGRQFSNSRSEMNVSTLELGDSALYLCASSPGDSNTGELFFGEGSRLTVL.

The CDR3 loop reads CASSQPITGGFKETQYF. The rearrangement joins TRBV4-1 to TRBJ2-5. This CDR3 is built from 17 residues. Germline V lookup: CDR1 MGHRA, CDR2 YSYEKL.

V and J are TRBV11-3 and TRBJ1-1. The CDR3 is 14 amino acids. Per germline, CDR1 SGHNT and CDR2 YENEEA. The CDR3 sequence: CASSFGRGNTEAFF. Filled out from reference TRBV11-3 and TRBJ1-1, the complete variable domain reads EAGVVQSPRYKIIEKKQPVAFWCNPISGHNTLYWYLQNLGQGPELLIRYENEEAVDDSQLPKDRFSAERLKGVDSTLKIQPAELGDSAVYLCASSFGRGNTEAFFGQGTRLTVV.